This TCR beta chain was profiled in a study of T-cell memory formation after mild COVID-19. General study points: Within pre-infection memory, some responding clones were found, suggesting cross-reactive memory joined. For contracting clones, CD4+ ones sat mainly in CM and EM, CD8+ in EMRA.

About this clonotype itself: Antigen unknown.

The trim removed 2 bases at V and 6 bases at J, leaving 0 bases unmatched. The CDR3 length is 13 residues. The germline CDR1 and CDR2 sequences are WNHNN and SYGVQD (reference sequence). TCRdb redid the calling of the 5' RACE reads with MiXCR, one entry per CDR3 protein. The table records around 250,000 distinct CDR3 sequences, around 15% of them present only once. Sequenced material: PBMCs or a T cell subset sorted from them (not recorded which). This clonotype originated in a young man who had mild COVID-19 (a few samples of this study predate the infection). Cell type and time point are not known. The J gene is TRBJ2-7, the V gene TRBV10-1; 11 bases line up with TRBD1. The CDR3 bases are TGCGCCAGCAGTGAGGGGACAGGGGGCGAGCAGTACGTC. It codes for CASSEGTGGEQYV.